Described below is a single T cell receptor beta chain sequence and its context. This sample is part of a study of T cell changes during pregnancy in multiple sclerosis. This table comes from immunoSEQ multiplex PCR, and its TCRdb copy is limited to in-frame clones, with some not included. The table has about 44,000 clones, around 96% seen once. Germline V CDR1 and CDR2: LNHDA, SQIVND (reference sequence). Trimming took off 3 bases at V and 0 bases at J, with 14 bases between the two ends. This CDR3 is built from 16 residues. The clonotype comes from a female donor with multiple sclerosis, enrolled in a pregnancy study. The V gene is TRBV19, the J gene TRBJ1-1; D is possibly TRBD1 (6 bases). This sample comprised peripheral blood, obtained in the second trimester of pregnancy. CDR3: CASSIPRTVMNTEAFF. In DNA, the CDR3 is TGTGCCAGTAGTATTCCCAGGACAGTCATGAACACTGAAGCTTTCTTT.